This TCR beta chain comes out of a study of T-cell reconstitution after alpha-beta-depleted transplantation in children. Preparation of the TCRbeta library involved a method that used unique molecular identifiers. TCRdb redid the calling of the PCR reads with MiXCR, one entry per CDR3 protein. Of about 98,000 distinct CDR3 sequences in the sample, more than 20% were seen once. The germline V gene encodes CDR1 SGHDT and CDR2 YYEEEE. V lost 7 bases to trimming and J lost 1 base, with 19 bases between them. This CDR3 has 16 amino acids. Study findings and constraints: T-cell numbers and diversity one year post-transplant derived largely from freshly generated T cells. Expanded graft clones, several hundred of them, were reportedly the source of alpha-beta T cells about two months after transplant. From surviving recipient T cells and thymic progenitors came the high day-60 TCRbeta diversity observed in some patients.

The table lists this clonotype with a few counts. Its specificity is unknown. V and J are TRBV5-6 and TRBJ2-3; TRBD2 is a possible D gene (6 bases). Specimen: PBMCs, collected before TCRalphabeta/CD19-depleted stem cell transplant. This TCR was sampled from a boy between 2 and 10 years old with acute lymphoblastic leukemia, due to receive a stem cell transplant. The CDR3 nucleotides read TGTGCCAGCCTCCTAGACGGGAGTTTTGGCACAGATACGCAGTATTTT. It yields the protein CASLLDGSFGTDTQYF. The variable domain in full, completed from reference TRBV5-6 and TRBJ2-3, reads DAGVTQSPTHLIKTRGQQVTLRCSPKSGHDTVSWYQQALGQGPQFIFQYYEEEERQRGNFPDRFSGHQFPNYSSELNVNALLLGDSALYLCASLLDGSFGTDTQYFGPGTRLTVL.